This T cell receptor (beta chain) was identified in a study of shared clonotypes between healthy human individuals. Study at large: Researchers assigned three CD4 naive, three CD4 memory, two CD8 naive and one CD8 memory plate to each donor.

The CDR3 has 16 amino acids. V shed 1 base and J shed 1 base, with 11 bases lying between them. Germline CDR1 is LGHNA and CDR2 is YSLEER. Repertoires were generated with immunoSEQ multiplex PCR, while TCRdb's copy carries only in-frame clones and drops some. Among over 1.5 million clones, approximately 98% were seen once, and the ten largest hold around 0.47%. This TCR was recovered from a man aged 25-45 years in good health. This chain joins TRBV4-3 and TRBJ1-3; D is possibly TRBD1 (5 bases). The sample was naive CD4+ T cells sorted from blood. Specified subset: CD45RA+ positively selected. CDR3 sequence (DNA): TGCGCCAGCAGCCAAGTCCAGGGCGCTTCTGGAAACACCATATATTTT. This sequence encodes CASSQVQGASGNTIYF.